The next 23 T cell receptor beta chains were all read from a single sample in a study. TCRdb redid the calling of the 5' RACE reads with MiXCR, one entry per CDR3 protein. The table includes about 60,000 distinct CDR3 sequences, roughly 30% detected once. Sequencing was performed on tumor-infiltrating naive CD4+ T cells sorted from the breast tumor. Subset noted: naive CD4+ T cells, CD4+CD45RA+CD25-. The source of these receptors is a female donor with breast cancer.

The chain is built from TRBV5-1 and TRBJ1-2; TRBD1 matches 7 bases. CDR3 length equals 14 residues. Germline values: CDR1 SGHRS, CDR2 YFSETQ. The V gene end was trimmed by 0 bases and the J gene end by 3 bases; junction bases not matched to a gene: 2. The CDR3 reads CASSLGTGYYGYTF. Written as DNA, the CDR3 is TGCGCCAGCAGCTTGGGGACAGGATACTATGGCTACACCTTC.

This chain links TRBV5-6 with TRBJ2-3; D is possibly TRBD1 (5 bases). The CDR3 runs 15 residues. Trimming stripped 1 base from V and 0 bases from J, with 9 bases between. Germline-derived CDR1 and CDR2 are SGHDT and YYEEEE. CDR3 nucleotides: TGTGCCAGCAGCTTGAAGGGGCCTAGCACAGATACGCAGTATTTT. This encodes CASSLKGPSTDTQYF.

The J gene is TRBJ2-3, the V gene TRBV2; no reliable D call. The CDR3 sequence is 13 residues long. Germline assignment: CDR1 SNHLY and CDR2 FYNNEI. The ends were cut back, 7 bases at V and 7 bases at J, with 15 bases in the middle. CDR3 amino acids: CASKGREQNTQYF. In DNA, the CDR3 is TGTGCCAGCAAGGGTAGGGAACAGAATACGCAGTATTTT.

There are many counts of this clonotype. This chain joins TRBV6-2 or TRBV6-3 and TRBJ1-6; D possibly corresponds to TRBD1 (6 bases). CDR3 length: 10 residues. CDR1 MNHEY and CDR2 SVGEGT come from the germline V gene. V lost 5 bases to trimming and J lost 14 bases, with 7 bases between them. In DNA, the CDR3 is TGTGCCAGCAGTCAGGGGACCCTCCACTTT. It translates to CASSQGTLHF.

The table lists this clonotype with many counts. The rearrangement uses TRBV9 and TRBJ1-5, with D perhaps matching TRBD1 (6 bases). The CDR3 sequence is 15 residues long. V shed 3 bases and J shed 0 bases, with 10 bases lying between them. Germline-derived CDR1 and CDR2 are SGDLS and YYNGEE. The CDR3 region is CASSEGVNSNQPQHF. In DNA, the CDR3 is TGTGCCAGCAGCGAGGGGGTAAATAGCAATCAGCCCCAGCATTTT.

The chain links TRBV4-2 to TRBJ2-7; the match to TRBD2 covers 9 bases. Trimming took 0 bases from V and 0 from J; bases not matched to a gene: 3. The CDR3 loop spans 16 amino acids. CDR1 LGHNA and CDR2 YNFKEQ come from the germline V gene. As DNA, the CDR3 is TGTGCCAGCAGCCAAGAGGGTAGCGGGAGCTCCTACGAGCAGTACTTC. The encoded protein is CASSQEGSGSSYEQYF.

This chain links TRBV25-1 with TRBJ2-2; a weak D match, TRBD1 (6 bases). Per germline, CDR1 MGHDK and CDR2 SYGVNS. The germline V and J ends were trimmed by 10 bases and 2 bases, with 14 bases remaining between them. The CDR3 has 14 residues. DNA for the CDR3: TGTGCCACTGGGGGCAGCAGCAACACCGGGGAGCTGTTTTTT. Its protein product is CATGGSSNTGELFF.

Many counts were recorded for this clonotype. The genes are TRBV4-2 and TRBJ2-7; 8 positions match TRBD2. V dropped 0 bases and J dropped 1; count of bases not matched to a gene: 5. CDR3 size: 16 residues. Per the germline V gene, CDR1 is LGHNA and CDR2 is YNFKEQ. CDR3 sequence: CASSQDKTSVSYEQYF. The CDR3 bases are TGTGCCAGCAGCCAAGACAAGACTAGCGTGTCCTACGAGCAGTACTTC.

This clonotype was detected only a few times. The chain joins TRBV20-1 to TRBJ1-3, with TRBD1 as a possible D gene (5 bases). Looked up from germline, CDR1 is DFQATT and CDR2 is SNEGSKA (reference sequence). The V end was cut by 1 base, the J end by 4 bases, with 8 bases between. This CDR3 contains 13 residues. The CDR3 coding sequence is TGCAGTGCTAGAGCGGGGGGAGGAAACACCATATATTTT. Its translation is CSARAGGGNTIYF.

This clonotype has at least ten counts. The chain carries TRBV4-1 and TRBJ1-4, with D possibly being TRBD1 (6 bases). Germline assignment: CDR1 MGHRA and CDR2 YSYEKL. Trimming removed 8 bases from V and 8 bases from J, with 18 bases in between. The CDR3 covers 14 residues. The CDR3 nucleotides read TGCGCCAGCGGGGGGGCGGGGGACGGAGAAAAACTGTTTTTT. It specifies CASGGAGDGEKLFF.

The V call is TRBV28, the J call TRBJ2-5; tentatively, D is TRBD1 (6 bases). The V end was cut by 4 bases, the J end by 0 bases, with 9 bases between. Per the germline V gene, CDR1 is MDHEN and CDR2 is SYDVKM. There are 14 residues in the CDR3. The CDR3 DNA is TGTGCCAGCAGTTCCCAGGGGTACCAAGAGACCCAGTACTTC. Encoded protein: CASSSQGYQETQYF.

The gene calls are TRBV29-1 and TRBJ1-1, with D unresolved. Per germline, CDR1 SQVTM and CDR2 ANQGSEA. Trimming shortened V by 0 bases and J by 11 bases, and 16 bases separated the two germline ends. The length of the CDR3 is 13 residues. As DNA, the CDR3 is TGCAGCGTTGAAGATCGCCTGGGAGTACCCGCTTTCTTT. Its translation is CSVEDRLGVPAFF. Looking up the rest from reference TRBV29-1 and TRBJ1-1 gives the full variable domain: SAVISQKPSRDICQRGTSLTIQCQVDSQVTMMFWYRQQPGQSLTLIATANQGSEATYESGFVIDKFPISRPNLTFSTLTVSNMSPEDSSIYLCSVEDRLGVPAFFGQGTRLTVV.

This chain uses TRBV4-3 with TRBJ1-1; perhaps TRBD1 as D (5 bases). CDR1 is LGHNA and CDR2 is YSLEER in the germline V gene. V was cut by 0 bases and J by 9 bases, with 14 bases left in between. CDR3 length equals 14 residues. The CDR3 nucleotides are TGCGCCAGCAGCCAAGATACGGGGGGGTGGAAAGCTTTCTTT. It is translated as CASSQDTGGWKAFF.

The chain employs TRBV20-1 and TRBJ2-3; 11 bases are shared with TRBD2. With V trimmed by 6 bases and J by 6 bases, 14 bases remained unmatched. This CDR3 is 16 amino acids long. Germline CDR1 is DFQATT and CDR2 is SNEGSKA (reference sequence). CDR3 DNA sequence: TGCAGTGCCGTCAGTTTTAGCGGGAGGGCCATCGATACGCAGTATTTT. This translates into CSAVSFSGRAIDTQYF.

This clonotype was detected many times. The chain has TRBV5-1 and TRBJ2-6; no clear D gene. Germline lookup yields CDR1 SGHRS and CDR2 YFSETQ. The CDR3 has 17 amino acids. V was pared by 7 bases and J by 0 bases, with 17 bases between. The CDR3 DNA reads TGCGCCAGCTCAAACACCGCCCGCCTCTCTGGGGCCAACGTCCTGACTTTC. Protein sequence: CASSNTARLSGANVLTF.

This clonotype turned up a few times. This chain links TRBV20-1 with TRBJ2-5; TRBD2 agrees at 12 bases. Looked up from germline, CDR1 is DFQATT and CDR2 is SNEGSKA (reference sequence). V shed 7 bases and J 5 bases; nucleotides not matched to a gene: 11. The CDR3 is 15 residues long. CDR3 region: CSVTSGGSSRETQYF. DNA for the CDR3: TGCAGTGTGACTAGCGGGGGCTCCTCTAGGGAGACCCAGTACTTC.

The chain recombines TRBV23-1 with TRBJ1-5; TRBD1 is a possible D gene (5 bases). TRBV23-1 is assigned to the ORF class and has an uncertain function. The CDR3 runs to 16 residues. V lost 3 bases and J 0 bases, leaving 12 bases between the germline ends. The CDR3 DNA follows: TGCGCCAGCAGTCACGATGCAGGGTTTAGCAATCAGCCCCAGCATTTT. Encoded protein: CASSHDAGFSNQPQHF.

This clonotype was observed many times. The CDR3 DNA is TGCAGTGCTCGTCGGTGGTTAGGAGAGACCCAGTACTTC. Translating gives CSARRWLGETQYF. The chain uses TRBV20-1 and TRBJ2-5; D uncertain. Germline CDR1 DFQATT, CDR2 SNEGSKA (reference sequence). Trimming removed 5 bases from V and 4 bases from J, with 14 bases in between. This CDR3 contains 13 residues.

The chain recombines TRBV7-2 with TRBJ2-1; TRBD2 is a possible D gene (6 bases). Looked up from germline, CDR1 is SGHTA and CDR2 is FQGNSA. This CDR3 is 13 amino acids long. With 8 bases removed from V and 4 bases from J, the gap between germline ends came to 12 bases. CDR3 DNA sequence: TGTGCCAGCGCATGGCGGGGTTACAATGAGCAGTTCTTC. This gives the protein CASAWRGYNEQFF.

In its sample, this clonotype was seen many times. CDR3 coding DNA: TGTGCCAGCAGTTACATTGGGCAGACAGAAGCTTTCTTT. Translated: CASSYIGQTEAFF. The genes are TRBV6-2 or TRBV6-3 and TRBJ1-1; the D is unclear. V gave up 2 bases and J gave up 8 bases, with 12 bases separating them. Germline CDR1 and CDR2: MNHEY and SVGEGT. The CDR3 runs to 13 residues.

V is TRBV5-6 and J is TRBJ2-2, with 7 bases that match TRBD2. V was pared by 1 base and J by 4 bases, with 13 bases of the junction left unmatched. Germline-derived CDR1 and CDR2 are SGHDT and YYEEEE. The length of the CDR3 is 18 residues. The CDR3 sequence is CASSLLGAGRSVTGELFF. For the CDR3, the DNA is TGTGCCAGCAGCTTGTTAGGAGCGGGGCGATCTGTCACCGGGGAGCTGTTTTTT.

The CDR3 DNA sequence: TGCGCCAGCAGCCCCCAATCTGGGAACACTGAAGCTTTCTTT. Translating gives CASSPQSGNTEAFF. J is TRBJ1-1 and V is TRBV5-1, with D uncertain. The CDR3 spans 14 residues. The V gene's germline CDR1 is SGHRS and CDR2 YFSETQ. V lost 4 bases, J lost 1 base, and 11 bases lay in between.

This chain uses TRBV20-1 with TRBJ2-1; 11 bases are a match to TRBD2. The V gene end was trimmed by 0 bases and the J gene end by 3 bases; junction bases not matched to a gene: 10. The CDR3 is made up of 18 amino acids. Germline lookup yields CDR1 DFQATT and CDR2 SNEGSKA (reference sequence). The CDR3: CSARDKVTSGTLYNEQFF. CDR3 nucleotide sequence: TGCAGTGCTAGAGATAAAGTGACTAGCGGGACCCTCTACAATGAGCAGTTCTTC.